The rows below give T cell receptor beta chains drawn from one sample of a study of blood T cell repertoires in COVID-19. Measured with immunoSEQ multiplex PCR; TCRdb has only the in-frame clones, and not every one. The sample holds approximately 300,000 clones; about nine tenths are singletons and the top ten take 1%. The source material was peripheral blood. The receptors here all came from a man aged 50 to 60 with active or convalescent COVID-19. Each CDR3 is given with its conserved first and last residue. D genes are given only for firm matches. The size entry is marked missing in some rows and otherwise reads once, few, many or a size class.

>TRBV15|.|TRBD1|TRBJ1-2
TGTGCCACCAGCAGCCGGGACAGGGGAGGCTATGGCTACACCTTC
CATSSRDRGGYGYTF
>TRBV2|.|.|TRBJ2-1
TGTGCCCTCCTAAGTAAAGACTCTTCGTCTAATGAGCAGTTCTTC
CALLSKDSSSNEQFF
>TRBV11-2|.|.|TRBJ2-1
TGTGCCAGCAGCTTCAGTGGTTCCTACAATGAGCAGTTCTTC
CASSFSGSYNEQFF
>TRBV4-3|.|TRBD1|TRBJ1-3
TGCGCCAGCAGCCCCCAGGGGACAGGGGGAAACACCATATATTTT
CASSPQGTGGNTIYF
>TRBV5-1|.|.|TRBJ1-2
TGCGCCAGCAATTCTTGGCAGGGGAACTATGGCTACACCTTC
CASNSWQGNYGYTF
>TRBV18|.|.|TRBJ1-3
TGTGCCAGCTCACCACCGGGCTCTATGGGCTCTGGAAACACCATATATTTT
CASSPPGSMGSGNTIYF
>TRBV5-1|once|TRBD1|TRBJ2-7
TGCGCCAGCGGCCCGGGACAGGTCTCCTACGAGCAGTACTTC
CASGPGQVSYEQYF
>TRBV6-6|.|.|TRBJ2-7
TGTGCCAGCAGCCAACGGGGAGTAGACATCTCCGAGCAGTACTTC
CASSQRGVDISEQYF
>TRBV7-8|.|TRBD2|TRBJ2-1
TGTGCCAGCAGCTTATATCCTAGCGGGAGGAGAAGTTCCAATGAGCAGTTCTTC
CASSLYPSGRRSSNEQFF
>TRBV5-1|.|.|TRBJ2-2
TGCGCCAGCAGCCTCCTGTACACCGGGGAGCTGTTTTTT
CASSLLYTGELFF
>TRBV27|.|.|TRBJ1-5
TGTGCCAGCAGTCCCTCCCACCAGGGCAATCAGCCCCAGCATTTT
CASSPSHQGNQPQHF
>TRBV7-8|.|.|TRBJ1-1
TGTGCCAGCAGCTTAGCGGGGTCCGGGACAAACACTGAAGCTTTCTTT
CASSLAGSGTNTEAFF
>TRBV18|.|TRBD1|TRBJ2-7
TGTGCCAGCTCTCGCGAGGGACAGGGCTACGAGCAGTACTTC
CASSREGQGYEQYF
>TRBV20-1|.|.|TRBJ2-5
TGCAGTGCTAGTGTCGCGGAGAAAGAGACCCAGTACTTC
CSASVAEKETQYF